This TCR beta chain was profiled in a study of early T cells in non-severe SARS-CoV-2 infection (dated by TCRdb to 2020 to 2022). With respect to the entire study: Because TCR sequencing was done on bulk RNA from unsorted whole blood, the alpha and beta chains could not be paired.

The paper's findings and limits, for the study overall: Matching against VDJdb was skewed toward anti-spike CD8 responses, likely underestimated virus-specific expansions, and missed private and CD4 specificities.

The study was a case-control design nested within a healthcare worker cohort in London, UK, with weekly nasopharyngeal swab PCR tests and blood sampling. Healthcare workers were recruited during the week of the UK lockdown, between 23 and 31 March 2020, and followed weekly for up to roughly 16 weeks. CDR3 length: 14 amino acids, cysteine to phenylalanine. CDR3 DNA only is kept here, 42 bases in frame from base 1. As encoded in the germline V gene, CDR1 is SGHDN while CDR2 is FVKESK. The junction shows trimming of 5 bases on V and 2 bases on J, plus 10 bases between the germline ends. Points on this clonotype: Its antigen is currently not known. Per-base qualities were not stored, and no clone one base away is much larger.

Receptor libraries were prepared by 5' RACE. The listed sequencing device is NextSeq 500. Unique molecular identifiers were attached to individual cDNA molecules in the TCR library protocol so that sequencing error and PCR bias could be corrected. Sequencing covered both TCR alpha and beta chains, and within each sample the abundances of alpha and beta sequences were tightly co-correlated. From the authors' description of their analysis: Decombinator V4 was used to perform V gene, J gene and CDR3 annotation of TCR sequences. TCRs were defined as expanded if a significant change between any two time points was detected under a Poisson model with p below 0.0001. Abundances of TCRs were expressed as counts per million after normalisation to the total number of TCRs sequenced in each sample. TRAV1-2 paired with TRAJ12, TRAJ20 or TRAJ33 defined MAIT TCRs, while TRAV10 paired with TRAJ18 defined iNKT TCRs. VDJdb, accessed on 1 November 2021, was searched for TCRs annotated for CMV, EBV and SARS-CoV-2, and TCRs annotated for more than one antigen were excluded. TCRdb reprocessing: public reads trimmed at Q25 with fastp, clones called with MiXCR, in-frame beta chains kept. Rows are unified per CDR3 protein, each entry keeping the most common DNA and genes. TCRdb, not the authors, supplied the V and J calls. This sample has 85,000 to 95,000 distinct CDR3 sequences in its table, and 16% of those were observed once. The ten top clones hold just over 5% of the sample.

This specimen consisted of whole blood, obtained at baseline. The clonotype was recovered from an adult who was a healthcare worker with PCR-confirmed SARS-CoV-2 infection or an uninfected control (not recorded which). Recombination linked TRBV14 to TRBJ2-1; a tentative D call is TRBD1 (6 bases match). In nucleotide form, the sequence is TGTGCCAGCAGCACCTGGACAGCCTACAATGAGCAGTTCTTC. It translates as CASSTWTAYNEQFF.